A single sample gave rise to the 13 T cell receptor beta chains below, sequenced in a study of cytomegalovirus exposure and HLA in healthy donors. Generated by immunoSEQ multiplex PCR, the TCRdb table keeps only in-frame clones and is missing some. The sample lists around 63,000 clones, roughly 90% occurring once. The sequencing input was PBMCs. The receptors were gathered from a woman aged 18-30 years in good health and CMV-seronegative.

The gene calls are TRBV7-9 and TRBJ2-1, with TRBD2 matching over 11 bases. Trimming removed 5 bases from V and 6 bases from J; junction bases left unmatched: 9. The CDR3 totals 16 residues. The germline V gene encodes CDR1 SEHNR and CDR2 FQNEAQ (reference sequence). CDR3 DNA: TGTGCCAGCAGCCATAGTGGGACTAGCGGTACCAATGAGCAGTTCTTC. Amino acid sequence: CASSHSGTSGTNEQFF.

The J gene is TRBJ2-1, the V gene TRBV18; 13 bases are a match to TRBD2. The V gene's germline CDR1 is KGHSH and CDR2 LQKENI. This CDR3 spans 15 amino acids. Germline trimming cut 3 bases from V and 7 bases from J; bases unmatched to any gene: 3. CDR3 in DNA: TGTGCCAGCTCACCCGGACTAGCGGGAGTTAATGAGCAGTTCTTC. Translated, it gives CASSPGLAGVNEQFF.

As for this clone: The same CDR3 also results from other DNA sequences found in this sample. The gene calls are TRBV2 and TRBJ2-5; the match to TRBD2 covers 12 bases. Trimming took 3 bases from V and 4 from J; bases not matched to a gene: 0. CDR1 and CDR2 (germline): SNHLY, FYNNEI. The CDR3 length is 14 residues. In DNA form, the CDR3 reads TGTGCCAGCAGTGAGGGACTAGCGGGAGAGACCCAGTACTTC. It yields the protein CASSEGLAGETQYF.

This chain's CDR3 is CASTLQGWDNQPQHF. The CDR3 DNA reads TGTGCCAGCACCTTACAGGGATGGGACAATCAGCCCCAGCATTTT. The chain employs TRBV28 and TRBJ1-5, with D possibly TRBD1 on 6 matching bases. The V gene lost 7 bases and the J gene lost 3 bases, with 16 bases spanning the gap. The germline V gene has CDR1 MDHEN and CDR2 SYDVKM. The CDR3 totals 15 residues. Variable domain in full (rest from reference TRBV28 and TRBJ1-5): DVKVTQSSRYLVKRTGEKVFLECVQDMDHENMFWYRQDPGLGLRLIYFSYDVKMKEKGDIPEGYSVSREKKERFSLILESASTNQTSMYLCASTLQGWDNQPQHFGDGTRLSIL.

CDR3 loop: CASSKGQGGGYTF. The CDR3 nucleotides read TGTGCCAGTAGCAAGGGACAGGGTGGCGGCTACACCTTC. V usage is TRBV19 and J usage is TRBJ1-2; 9 nucleotides agree with TRBD1. CDR3 length equals 13 residues. The J segment lost 8 bases and the V segment lost 6 bases, leaving 7 bases of the junction unmatched. CDR1 is LNHDA and CDR2 is SQIVND in the germline V gene (reference sequence). Full variable domain (remainder filled in from reference TRBV19 and TRBJ1-2): DGGITQSPKYLFRKEGQNVTLSCEQNLNHDAMYWYRQDPGQGLRLIYYSQIVNDFQKGDIAEGYSVSREKKESFPLTVTSAQKNPTAFYLCASSKGQGGGYTFGSGTRLTVV.

This rearrangement joins TRBV19 to TRBJ2-3; D remains unclear. Germline V lookup: CDR1 LNHDA, CDR2 SQIVND (reference sequence). V gave up 1 base and J gave up 3 bases, with 5 bases separating them. The CDR3 covers 13 residues. CDR3 protein: CASSIGRTDTQYF. The CDR3 DNA reads TGTGCCAGTAGTATAGGTCGGACAGATACGCAGTATTTT.

This chain joins TRBV4-1 and TRBJ1-6; D is uncertain. The CDR3 runs to 15 residues. V lost 4 bases, J lost 7 bases, and 14 bases lay in between. Germline CDR1 is MGHRA and CDR2 is YSYEKL. CDR3 amino acids: CASSPGGRFNSPLHF. The CDR3 nucleotides read TGCGCCAGCAGCCCAGGAGGACGCTTCAATTCACCCCTCCACTTT.

This clone appeared a single time. The CDR3: CASTGQGPNYGYTF. CDR3 DNA: TGTGCCAGCACCGGGCAGGGGCCTAACTATGGCTACACCTTC. V usage is TRBV6-1 and J usage is TRBJ1-2; a weak D match, TRBD1 (6 bases). In germline, CDR1 is MNHNS, CDR2 SASEGT. The CDR3 is 14 residues long. Trimming took off 7 bases at V and 0 bases at J, with 12 bases between the two ends.

CDR3 region: CASGMGGASEQYF. The CDR3 region has the DNA TGTGCTAGTGGGATGGGGGGAGCTTCCGAGCAGTACTTC. The chain combines TRBV12-5 with TRBJ2-7; D is possibly TRBD2 (6 bases). The germline CDR1 and CDR2 sequences are LGHNT and FRNRAP. Trimming cost V 6 bases and J 6 bases, with 15 bases left between them. The CDR3 is made up of 13 amino acids.

The CDR3 loop reads CASSRGRETQYF. For the CDR3, the DNA is TGTGCCAGCAGCCGGGGGCGCGAGACCCAGTACTTC. The rearrangement links TRBV4-2 to TRBJ2-5; D possibly corresponds to TRBD1 (6 bases). The CDR3 is 12 amino acids. The germline V and J ends were trimmed by 4 bases and 5 bases, with 8 bases remaining between them. Per the germline V gene, CDR1 is LGHNA and CDR2 is YNFKEQ.

J is TRBJ2-3 and V is TRBV19, with 12 positions matching TRBD2. Germline V gene sequence: CDR1 LNHDA, CDR2 SQIVND (reference sequence). Unmatched junction bases numbered 6, after V lost 5 bases and J lost 0 bases. The CDR3 has 17 amino acids. CDR3 sequence reads: CASSPMGTSGSTDTQYF. CDR3 DNA: TGTGCCAGTAGTCCAATGGGGACTAGCGGGAGCACAGATACGCAGTATTTT.

This chain uses TRBV15 with TRBJ2-1, with 11 bases identical to TRBD2. Germline V gene data show CDR1 as LNHNV and CDR2 as YYDKDF (reference sequence). The CDR3 is 16 amino acids. V was clipped by 2 bases and J by 8 bases; unmatched bases: 8. The CDR3 is CATSRLAGGGAYEQFF. The CDR3, as DNA: TGTGCCACCAGCAGACTAGCGGGGGGTGGTGCTTATGAGCAGTTCTTC.

This clone has just a few counts. The chain uses TRBV4-1 and TRBJ1-2; D is unresolved. The CDR3 totals 14 residues. With 2 bases removed from V and 4 bases from J, the gap between germline ends came to 11 bases. The germline gives CDR1 MGHRA, CDR2 YSYEKL. CDR3 nucleotide sequence: TGCGCCAGCAGCCAATTAATCGGTGGCTATGGCTACACCTTC. Translating gives CASSQLIGGYGYTF.